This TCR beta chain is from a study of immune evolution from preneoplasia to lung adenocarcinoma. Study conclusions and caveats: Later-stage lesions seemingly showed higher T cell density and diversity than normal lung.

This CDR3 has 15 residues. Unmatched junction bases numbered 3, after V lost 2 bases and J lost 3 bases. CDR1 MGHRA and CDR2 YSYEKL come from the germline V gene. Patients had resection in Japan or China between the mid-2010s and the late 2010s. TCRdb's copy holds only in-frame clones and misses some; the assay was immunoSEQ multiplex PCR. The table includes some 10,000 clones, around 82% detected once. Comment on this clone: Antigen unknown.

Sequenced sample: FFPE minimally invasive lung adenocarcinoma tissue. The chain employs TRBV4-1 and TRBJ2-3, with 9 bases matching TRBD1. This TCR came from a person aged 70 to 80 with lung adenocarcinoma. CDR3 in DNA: TGCGCCAGCAGCCAATCGGGACAGGGTACAGATACGCAGTATTTT. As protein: CASSQSGQGTDTQYF.